Sequencing of this TCR beta chain was carried out in a study of beta chain features in type 1 diabetes (dated by TCRdb to between 2018 and 2020). Concerning the study at large: No differences in mean age, gender distribution, total cell number or subset yield were found between patients and healthy donors. Naive and central memory subsets were obtained from all 30 or so donors, but regulatory and stem cell-like memory subsets were isolated from only 8 patients and roughly eight healthy donors. A total of just under 110,000,000 sorted cells were examined across all samples, and RNA yield correlated strongly with the number of cells per subset. In the study, TCRB repertoires of sorted circulating CD4+ T cell subsets from recently diagnosed type 1 diabetes patients were compared with those of matched healthy donors.

Trimmed from V: 5 bases; trimmed from J: 0 bases; junction bases lacking a gene match: 6. Via the germline V gene, CDR1 is LGHNA and CDR2 YNFKEQ. The CDR3 sequence holds 16 residues, the cysteine and phenylalanine included. Of the read, only the CDR3 DNA is kept; its 48 bases are in frame from base 1. The entire amount of isolated RNA was reverse transcribed using the High Capacity cDNA Reverse Transcription Kit, so the sequenced TCRB transcripts were expressed ones. Naive, central memory and regulatory T cell samples underwent deep immunoSEQ sequencing, averaging roughly 3.4 million total reads per sample. Sorted cells were lysed in RLT buffer and RNA was extracted with DNase-treated RNeasy Micro or Mini kits, depending on cell number. To prevent cross-contamination, each cell subset was processed individually, whereas patient and healthy donor samples were processed jointly. The immunoSEQ multiplex PCR was used to amplify TCRB sequences from cDNA, yielding 87-bp fragments that span the CDR3 region. Sequencing of the amplicons was done on the Illumina HiSeq platform. From the authors' description of their analysis: Synthetic template baselines were used to correct PCR bias computationally, reads within Hamming distance 2 were collapsed together, and singletons that could not be merged were discarded. Reads were aligned against IMGT to assign V, D and J genes, CDR3 length and insertions or deletions at six rearrangement sites. Within each subset, clonotype counts were normalized to the number of sorted cells before true diversity and Gini coefficients were calculated with the tcR R package. The overlap coefficient, calculated on TCRB nucleotide sequences, was used to measure repertoire sharing. Out-of-frame TCRB sequences from naive cells were analyzed to stand in for the pre-selection repertoire. This is the immuneACCESS table as TCRdb keeps it, with only in-frame sequences that have V and J called. A part of the clones is gone; compared with another copy, unresolved V genes explain less than half, and the rest is unexplained. From that table come the V and J calls and clone size; the DNA was used to work out D and trimming. This sample gives 200,000 to 300,000 clones in total; roughly a tenth of them show up just once. In total, the top ten clones hold around 0.015% of the sample.

On the study overall, not on this receptor specifically: At VDJ recombination sites, patients with type 1 diabetes made fewer insertions and deleted more nucleotides, a pattern implying thymic rearrangement abnormalities. A moderate but significant shortening of TCRB CDR3 length was observed in type 1 diabetes patients in all four CD4+ subsets. PCR may preferentially amplify shorter templates, but because patient and control samples were amplified and corrected together, any resulting skew would affect both groups equally. Only small numbers of individuals were included in the HLA sub-analyses, which left unresolved whether HLA type had any influence on TCRB rearrangement. Naive, central memory and regulatory TCRB repertoires appeared to be more similar among patients than among healthy donors. Because cDNA was sequenced instead of genomic DNA, activated cells with high expression could be over-represented, although the groups did not differ in activation or CD3 levels.

From each donor, a single peripheral blood sample of 100 to 150 mL on average was drawn into heparinised tubes. A BD FACSAria II was used to sort naive, central memory, regulatory and stem cell-like memory CD4+ T cells with a panel that included CD45RO, CCR7, CD25, CD127, CD95 and CD27. Purity was above 98% for every sorted population. PBMCs were separated immediately by Lymphoprep density gradient centrifugation and were stained directly, without being cultured. So that batch effects would be minimized, each experiment stained and sorted samples in pairs, pairing one healthy donor with one patient. This clone occurred a few times. The clone's antigen remains unknown. Base-call qualities are not available, and no considerably larger clone is one nucleotide away.

The sequence is built from TRBV4-2 and TRBJ2-2, with 7 bases matching TRBD1. The clonotype comes from a man aged 25-40 years with type 1 diabetes. Source material: naive CD4+ T cells from blood. This sample's cell subset or site label indicates: true naive CD4+ T cells. CDR3 protein: CASSFRQGSNTGELFF. The DNA sequence is given as TGTGCCAGCAGCTTCAGACAGGGTTCGAACACCGGGGAGCTGTTTTTT.